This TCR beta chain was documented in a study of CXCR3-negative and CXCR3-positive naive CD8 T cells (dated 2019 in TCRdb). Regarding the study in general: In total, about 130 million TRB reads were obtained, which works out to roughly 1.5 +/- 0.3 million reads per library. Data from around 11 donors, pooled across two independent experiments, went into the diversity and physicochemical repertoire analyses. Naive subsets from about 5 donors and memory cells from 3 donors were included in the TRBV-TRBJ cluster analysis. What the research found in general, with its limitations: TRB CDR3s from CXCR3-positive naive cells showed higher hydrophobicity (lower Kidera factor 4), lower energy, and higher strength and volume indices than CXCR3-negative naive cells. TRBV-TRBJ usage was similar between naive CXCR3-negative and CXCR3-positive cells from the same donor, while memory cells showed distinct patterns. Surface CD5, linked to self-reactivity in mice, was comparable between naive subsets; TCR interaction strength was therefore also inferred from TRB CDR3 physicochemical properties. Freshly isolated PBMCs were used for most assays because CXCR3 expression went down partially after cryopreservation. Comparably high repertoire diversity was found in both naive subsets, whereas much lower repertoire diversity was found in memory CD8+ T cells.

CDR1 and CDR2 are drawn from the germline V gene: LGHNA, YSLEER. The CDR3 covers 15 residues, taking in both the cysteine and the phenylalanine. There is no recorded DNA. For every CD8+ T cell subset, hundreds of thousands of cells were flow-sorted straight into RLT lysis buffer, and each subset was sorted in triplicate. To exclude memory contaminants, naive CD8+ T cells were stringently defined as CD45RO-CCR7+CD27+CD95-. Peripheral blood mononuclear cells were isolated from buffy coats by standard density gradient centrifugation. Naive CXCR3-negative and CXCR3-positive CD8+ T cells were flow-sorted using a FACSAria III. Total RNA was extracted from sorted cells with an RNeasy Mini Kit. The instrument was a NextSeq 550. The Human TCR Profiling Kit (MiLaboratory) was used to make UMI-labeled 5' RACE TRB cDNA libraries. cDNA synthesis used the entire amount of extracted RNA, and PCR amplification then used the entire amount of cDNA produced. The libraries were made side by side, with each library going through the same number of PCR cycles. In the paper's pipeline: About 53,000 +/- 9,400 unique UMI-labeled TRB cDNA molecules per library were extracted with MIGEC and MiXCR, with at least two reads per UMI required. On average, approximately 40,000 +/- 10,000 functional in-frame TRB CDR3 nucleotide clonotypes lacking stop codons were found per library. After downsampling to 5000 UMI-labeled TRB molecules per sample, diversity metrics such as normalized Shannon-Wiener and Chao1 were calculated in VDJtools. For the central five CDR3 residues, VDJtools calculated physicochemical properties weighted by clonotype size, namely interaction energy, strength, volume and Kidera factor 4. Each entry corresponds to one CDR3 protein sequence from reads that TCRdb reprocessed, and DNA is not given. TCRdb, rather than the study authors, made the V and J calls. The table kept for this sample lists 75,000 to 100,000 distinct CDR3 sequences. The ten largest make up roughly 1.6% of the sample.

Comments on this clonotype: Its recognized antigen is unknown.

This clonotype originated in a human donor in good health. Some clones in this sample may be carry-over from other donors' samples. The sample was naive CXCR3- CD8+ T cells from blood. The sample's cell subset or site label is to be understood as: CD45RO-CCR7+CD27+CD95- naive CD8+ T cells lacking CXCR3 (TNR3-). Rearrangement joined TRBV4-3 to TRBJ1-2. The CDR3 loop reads CASSQVMSPDYGYTF.